This T cell receptor beta chain was identified in a study of blood T cell repertoires in COVID-19. Study as a whole: Whether acute or convalescent, the COVID-19 samples came from the United States, Italy and Spain.

TCRdb's table, derived via immunoSEQ multiplex PCR, lists solely in-frame clones and lacks some. The table has fewer than 350,000 clones, about 86% seen once. The TCR was taken from a woman in her 30s with COVID-19, enrolled during active disease. What was sequenced was peripheral blood.

CDR3 protein: CASSLDYSGGTEAFF. As DNA, the CDR3 is TGTGCCAGCAGCTTAGATTATTCAGGGGGCACTGAAGCTTTCTTT. The chain has TRBV11-2 and TRBJ1-1, with 7 positions matching TRBD1. The CDR3 is 15 residues long. The junction had 5 bases not matched to a gene; V was cut back by 0 bases and J by 4 bases. Germline CDR1 reads SGHAT; CDR2 reads FQNNGV.